Following are 23 T cell receptor beta chains from one sample sequenced in a study of identical twins. MiXCR, run by TCRdb on the 5' RACE reads, gives a single entry per CDR3 protein. The top ten clones hold roughly 4.3% of a sample with under 800,000 distinct CDR3 sequences, 20% to 25% of them seen once. These data also featured in a second study, about T cells expressing NK-cell markers.

Sequencing used PBMCs. The origin of the receptors is a woman younger than 35 in good health.

The chain uses TRBV20-1 and TRBJ1-2; D is uncertain. Trimming cost V 2 bases and J 1 base, with 14 bases left between them. CDR3 length equals 15 residues. The V gene's germline CDR1 is DFQATT and CDR2 SNEGSKA (reference sequence). This CDR3 is CSARKGRPFNYGYTF. The CDR3 DNA reads TGCAGTGCTAGAAAAGGCAGACCTTTTAACTATGGCTACACCTTC.

This clonotype was seen only a few times. The genes are TRBV7-6 and TRBJ2-5, with 8 bases identical to TRBD2. Germline CDR1 and CDR2: SGHVS and FNYEAQ. The J segment lost 4 bases and the V segment lost 8 bases, leaving 15 bases of the junction unmatched. The CDR3 runs 16 residues. CDR3 in DNA: TGTGCCAGCTTCGGGGGGGGCGGGAGGTCGACAGAGACCCAGTACTTC. This encodes CASFGGGGRSTETQYF.

The rearrangement links TRBV7-3 to TRBJ2-1; D remains ambiguous. The CDR3 runs to 14 residues. V lost 5 bases and J lost 9, with 17 bases in between. Germline CDR1 and CDR2: SGHTA and FQGTGA. The CDR3, as DNA: TGTGCCAGCAGCCCGCCCGGGCGAGATAGTGAGCAGTTCTTC. Translating gives CASSPPGRDSEQFF.

This rearrangement joins TRBV9 to TRBJ2-3; no definite D call. V lost 0 bases to trimming and J lost 0 bases, with 11 bases between them. CDR3 length equals 16 residues. Per germline, CDR1 SGDLS and CDR2 YYNGEE. CDR3 DNA sequence: TGTGCCAGCAGCGTAGGAGGTGCGAGGAGCACAGATACGCAGTATTTT. Residues: CASSVGGARSTDTQYF.

The chain combines TRBV12-3 or TRBV12-4 with TRBJ1-1; a possible D gene is TRBD1 (6 bases). This CDR3 region has 17 residues. Trimming removed 3 bases from V and 4 bases from J, with 21 bases in between. In DNA form, the CDR3 reads TGTGCCAGCAGTTTCCTTGGGGGCAGGGGTGGAGGCACTGAAGCTTTCTTT. Amino acids: CASSFLGGRGGGTEAFF.

A word on this clonotype: At one of its ends the junction is not consistent with the germline gene, which may arise from a read error. The J gene is TRBJ1-4, the V gene TRBV7-7; 9 bases are a match to TRBD1. The CDR3 consists of 15 residues. Per germline, CDR1 SSHAT and CDR2 FNYEAQ (reference sequence). The CDR3 is CASSLTGGSNEKLFF. Here the CDR3 DNA reads TGTGCTAGCAGCCTTACAGGGGGCTCTAATGAAAAACTGTTTTTT.

The chain carries TRBV5-1 and TRBJ2-1; 7 bases are a match to TRBD2. The trim removed 4 bases at V and 4 bases at J, leaving 11 bases unmatched. CDR3 length equals 16 residues. Per germline, CDR1 SGHRS and CDR2 YFSETQ. CDR3: CASSISSGEGYNEQFF. The CDR3, as DNA: TGCGCCAGCAGCATATCTAGCGGCGAGGGGTACAATGAGCAGTTCTTC. Complete variable domain (other parts from reference TRBV5-1 and TRBJ2-1): KAGVTQTPRYLIKTRGQQVTLSCSPISGHRSVSWYQQTPGQGLQFLFEYFSETQRNKGNFPGRFSGRQFSNSRSEMNVSTLELGDSALYLCASSISSGEGYNEQFFGPGTRLTVL.

The V gene is TRBV27, the J gene TRBJ2-2; D remains ambiguous. V was pared by 3 bases and J by 0 bases, with 11 bases between. The CDR3 is 16 residues long. CDR1 MNHEY and CDR2 SMNVEV come from the germline V gene (reference sequence). This CDR3 reads CASSFILSANTGELFF. The CDR3 DNA sequence: TGTGCCAGCAGTTTCATCCTCTCCGCGAACACCGGGGAGCTGTTTTTT.

This clonotype showed up just a few times. CDR3 nucleotides: TGTGCCAGCAGCCAAGAGTGGGGGTTAGGTGGCTACACCTTC. It encodes CASSQEWGLGGYTF. The rearrangement uses TRBV4-2 and TRBJ1-2, with D possibly matching TRBD1 (5 bases). The CDR3 loop spans 14 amino acids. V was clipped by 0 bases and J by 7 bases, with 12 bases between them. The germline V gene has CDR1 LGHNA and CDR2 YNFKEQ.

This chain connects TRBV20-1 to TRBJ2-7; D uncertain. CDR3 length: 12 residues. The V gene's germline CDR1 is DFQATT and CDR2 SNEGSKA (reference sequence). Trimming stripped 2 bases from V and 7 bases from J, with 12 bases between. The chain's CDR3 is CSARRKRDEQYF. Here the CDR3 DNA reads TGCAGTGCTAGAAGGAAACGTGATGAGCAGTACTTC.

This clonotype has just a few counts. The genes are TRBV20-1 and TRBJ2-2, with TRBD1 identical over 8 bases. Looked up from germline, CDR1 is DFQATT and CDR2 is SNEGSKA (reference sequence). V was pared by 6 bases and J by 5 bases, with 14 bases of the junction left unmatched. The CDR3 is 16 amino acids. CDR3 loop: CSAPFGRGLRTGELFF. The CDR3 bases are TGCAGTGCCCCATTCGGCAGGGGGCTTAGGACCGGGGAGCTGTTTTTT.

J is TRBJ1-4 and V is TRBV27, with TRBD1 as a possible D gene (6 bases). The CDR3 length is 15 residues. The germline CDR1 and CDR2 sequences are MNHEY and SMNVEV (reference sequence). The ends were cut back, 5 bases at V and 6 bases at J, with 16 bases in the middle. The CDR3 here is CASSPEGGGDEKLFF. The CDR3 nucleotides read TGTGCCAGCAGTCCGGAGGGAGGGGGAGATGAAAAACTGTTTTTT.

V usage is TRBV15 and J usage is TRBJ2-2; either TRBD1 or TRBD2 may fit D (5 bases each). Trimming left V 0 bases short and J 0 bases short, with 14 bases between. Germline CDR1 reads LNHNV; CDR2 reads YYDKDF (reference sequence). The CDR3 consists of 18 residues. The CDR3 spells CATSRDPPGRANTGELFF. CDR3 DNA sequence: TGTGCCACCAGCAGAGATCCTCCGGGACGGGCGAACACCGGGGAGCTGTTTTTT.

The chain couples TRBV3-1 to TRBJ1-2; weak D call: TRBD1 (5 bases). The germline V gene encodes CDR1 LGHDT and CDR2 YNNKEL (reference sequence). The CDR3 has 12 residues. Trimming stripped 2 bases from V and 6 bases from J, with 7 bases between. CDR3 in DNA: TGTGCCAGCAGCCAAAGAGGGGATGGCTACACCTTC. It is translated as CASSQRGDGYTF.

This clonotype was seen a few times. V usage is TRBV7-2 and J usage is TRBJ2-1, with unresolved D. The germline V and J ends were trimmed by 3 bases and 8 bases, with 11 bases remaining between them. The germline gives CDR1 SGHTA, CDR2 FQGNSA. The CDR3 is 13 residues long. This CDR3 is CASSFQAEYEQFF. CDR3 bases: TGTGCCAGCAGCTTTCAAGCAGAGTATGAGCAGTTCTTC.

The table lists this clonotype with a few counts. The chain has TRBV9 and TRBJ1-4; D is possibly TRBD1 (5 bases). The CDR3 is 14 residues long. V gave up 3 bases and J gave up 7 bases, with 13 bases separating them. Germline CDR1 and CDR2: SGDLS and YYNGEE. The CDR3 sequence is CASSAVGRSEKLFF. As DNA, the CDR3 is TGTGCCAGCAGCGCTGTGGGGCGTAGTGAAAAACTGTTTTTT.

This chain joins TRBV2 and TRBJ1-2; possibly TRBD1 for D (6 bases). V was cut by 6 bases and J by 0 bases, with 14 bases left in between. In germline, CDR1 is SNHLY, CDR2 FYNNEI. This CDR3 spans 15 amino acids. In DNA form, the CDR3 reads TGTGCCAGCAGAGAATTGACAGGCACTAACTATGGCTACACCTTC. As protein: CASRELTGTNYGYTF.

The chain links TRBV20-1 to TRBJ2-2; the match to TRBD1 covers 11 bases. Germline V gene lookup returns CDR1 DFQATT and CDR2 SNEGSKA (reference sequence). The V segment lost 3 bases and the J segment 3 bases; nucleotides outside the gene matches: 0. The CDR3 sequence is 14 residues long. The CDR3 protein is CSARDRGHTGELFF. DNA for the CDR3: TGCAGTGCTAGGGACAGGGGGCACACCGGGGAGCTGTTTTTT.

The rearrangement uses TRBV14 and TRBJ2-3; 8 bases fit TRBD2. J lost 2 bases, V lost 0 bases, and 4 bases had no gene match. CDR1 and CDR2 from the germline V gene are SGHDN and FVKESK. CDR3 size: 16 residues. The CDR3 spells CASSQERGGATDTQYF. The CDR3 region has the DNA TGTGCCAGCAGCCAAGAACGGGGGGGAGCCACAGATACGCAGTATTTT.

The chain joins TRBV20-1 to TRBJ2-1; TRBD1 is a possible D gene (5 bases). CDR3 length equals 13 residues. With 5 bases removed from V and 15 bases from J, the gap between germline ends came to 23 bases. Germline loops: CDR1 DFQATT, CDR2 SNEGSKA (reference sequence). The CDR3 here is CSAQHRTGLRGFF. CDR3 bases: TGCAGTGCTCAACACCGGACGGGCTTAAGGGGGTTCTTC.

This clonotype was seen only a few times. The chain links TRBV12-3 or TRBV12-4 to TRBJ1-5, with a possible D match to TRBD1 (6 bases). CDR3 size: 18 residues. The V end lost 6 bases, the J end lost 0 bases, and 21 bases lay between the germline ends. The DNA for the CDR3 is TGTGCCAGCAGGAAAGGACAGCGGATGGGGTATAGCAATCAGCCCCAGCATTTT. It yields the protein CASRKGQRMGYSNQPQHF.

This CDR3 reads CASSSQGGAGSTDTQYF. The CDR3 DNA sequence: TGTGCCAGCAGTTCCCAGGGGGGAGCGGGGAGCACAGATACGCAGTATTTT. The chain combines TRBV12-3 or TRBV12-4 with TRBJ2-3; D may be TRBD1 or TRBD2 (7 bases each). The CDR3 sequence is 17 residues long. Trimming removed 4 bases from V and 0 bases from J, with 17 bases in between.

The chain employs TRBV10-3 and TRBJ2-7; 9 bases map to TRBD2. The CDR3 covers 16 residues. V shed 2 bases and J 3 bases; nucleotides not matched to a gene: 8. Germline values: CDR1 ENHRY, CDR2 SYGVKD. DNA of the CDR3: TGTGCCATCAGTGAGCGGGGACTAGCCTCTCTCTACGAGCAGTACTTC. Its protein product is CAISERGLASLYEQYF.